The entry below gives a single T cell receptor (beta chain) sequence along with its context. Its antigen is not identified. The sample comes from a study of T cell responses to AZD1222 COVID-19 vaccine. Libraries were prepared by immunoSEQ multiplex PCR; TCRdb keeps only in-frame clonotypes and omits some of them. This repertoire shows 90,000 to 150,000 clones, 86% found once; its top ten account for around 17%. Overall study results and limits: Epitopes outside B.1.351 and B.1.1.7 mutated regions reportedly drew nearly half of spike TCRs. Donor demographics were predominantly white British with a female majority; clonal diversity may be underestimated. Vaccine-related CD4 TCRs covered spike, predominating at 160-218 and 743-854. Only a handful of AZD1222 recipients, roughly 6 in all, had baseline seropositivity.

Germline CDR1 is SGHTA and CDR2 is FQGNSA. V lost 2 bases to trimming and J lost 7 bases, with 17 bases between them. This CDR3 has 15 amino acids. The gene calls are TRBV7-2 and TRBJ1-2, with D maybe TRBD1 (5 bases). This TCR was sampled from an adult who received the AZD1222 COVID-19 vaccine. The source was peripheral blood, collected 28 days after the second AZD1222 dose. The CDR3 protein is CASSLPRGYQSGYTF. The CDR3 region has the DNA TGTGCCAGCAGCTTACCCCGGGGGTACCAGAGTGGCTACACCTTC.